These 5 T cell receptor beta chains originate from one sample sequenced in a study of T cell repertoires in cytomegalovirus infection. One entry per CDR3 protein results from TCRdb running MiXCR on the reads. Of roughly 600,000 distinct CDR3 sequences in the sample, approximately 25% were seen once. Sequenced sample: CD8+ T cells from PBMCs. The receptors come from a human donor in good health (CMV status not recorded). Some clones in this sample may be carry-over from other donors' samples.

This rearrangement joins TRBV20-1 to TRBJ1-2, with 10 bases fitting TRBD1. The CDR3 runs to 15 residues. The germline V gene encodes CDR1 DFQATT and CDR2 SNEGSKA (reference sequence). V shed 2 bases, J shed 4 bases, and the junction held 7 bases outside the gene matches. As DNA, the CDR3 is TGCAGTGCTAGACCCAGACAGGGGGCGGGCTATGGCTACACCTTC. Translating gives CSARPRQGAGYGYTF.

This clonotype was seen a handful of times. The rearrangement uses TRBV5-1 and TRBJ2-7; D ambiguous. The germline V and J ends were trimmed by 6 bases and 5 bases, with 18 bases remaining between them. The germline V gene encodes CDR1 SGHRS and CDR2 YFSETQ. The CDR3 is made up of 14 amino acids. The CDR3 sequence is CASTLTSGLHEQYF. The CDR3 DNA follows: TGCGCCAGCACTTTGACCTCAGGTTTGCACGAGCAGTACTTC. The full variable domain, completed using reference TRBV5-1 and TRBJ2-7, is KAGVTQTPRYLIKTRGQQVTLSCSPISGHRSVSWYQQTPGQGLQFLFEYFSETQRNKGNFPGRFSGRQFSNSRSEMNVSTLELGDSALYLCASTLTSGLHEQYFGPGTRLTVT.

This clonotype was counted ten times or more. The chain joins TRBV7-2 to TRBJ2-4; TRBD1 matches 7 bases. This CDR3 has 14 amino acids. Trimming removed 3 bases from V and 5 bases from J; junction bases left unmatched: 4. CDR1 and CDR2 (germline): SGHTA, FQGNSA. CDR3 amino acids: CASSLTGTENIQYF. CDR3 nucleotide sequence: TGTGCCAGCAGCTTGACCGGGACAGAAAACATTCAGTACTTC. The full variable domain, with the rest looked up from reference TRBV7-2 and TRBJ2-4, is GAGVSQSPSNKVTEKGKDVELRCDPISGHTALYWYRQSLGQGLEFLIYFQGNSAPDKSGLPSDRFSAERTGGSVSTLTIQRTQQEDSAVYLCASSLTGTENIQYFGAGTRLSVL.

The chain combines TRBV29-1 with TRBJ2-1; 9 bases fit TRBD1. The CDR3 extends over 14 amino acids. Germline CDR1 is SQVTM and CDR2 is ANQGSEA. Trimming took 3 bases from V and 14 from J; bases not matched to a gene: 14. Written as DNA, the CDR3 is TGCAGCGTTGAGCCCCTCCGGGACAGGGCCTCTGAGTTCTTC. It codes for CSVEPLRDRASEFF.

This clonotype has more than one count but fewer than ten. The J gene is TRBJ2-7, the V gene TRBV10-3; the D is unclear. Germline assignment: CDR1 ENHRY and CDR2 SYGVKD. The V and J ends lost 2 bases and 4 bases respectively, with 9 bases between them. The CDR3 length is 13 residues. CDR3 DNA: TGTGCCATCAGTGAGACCGTATGGTACGAGCAGTACGTC. As protein: CAISETVWYEQYV.